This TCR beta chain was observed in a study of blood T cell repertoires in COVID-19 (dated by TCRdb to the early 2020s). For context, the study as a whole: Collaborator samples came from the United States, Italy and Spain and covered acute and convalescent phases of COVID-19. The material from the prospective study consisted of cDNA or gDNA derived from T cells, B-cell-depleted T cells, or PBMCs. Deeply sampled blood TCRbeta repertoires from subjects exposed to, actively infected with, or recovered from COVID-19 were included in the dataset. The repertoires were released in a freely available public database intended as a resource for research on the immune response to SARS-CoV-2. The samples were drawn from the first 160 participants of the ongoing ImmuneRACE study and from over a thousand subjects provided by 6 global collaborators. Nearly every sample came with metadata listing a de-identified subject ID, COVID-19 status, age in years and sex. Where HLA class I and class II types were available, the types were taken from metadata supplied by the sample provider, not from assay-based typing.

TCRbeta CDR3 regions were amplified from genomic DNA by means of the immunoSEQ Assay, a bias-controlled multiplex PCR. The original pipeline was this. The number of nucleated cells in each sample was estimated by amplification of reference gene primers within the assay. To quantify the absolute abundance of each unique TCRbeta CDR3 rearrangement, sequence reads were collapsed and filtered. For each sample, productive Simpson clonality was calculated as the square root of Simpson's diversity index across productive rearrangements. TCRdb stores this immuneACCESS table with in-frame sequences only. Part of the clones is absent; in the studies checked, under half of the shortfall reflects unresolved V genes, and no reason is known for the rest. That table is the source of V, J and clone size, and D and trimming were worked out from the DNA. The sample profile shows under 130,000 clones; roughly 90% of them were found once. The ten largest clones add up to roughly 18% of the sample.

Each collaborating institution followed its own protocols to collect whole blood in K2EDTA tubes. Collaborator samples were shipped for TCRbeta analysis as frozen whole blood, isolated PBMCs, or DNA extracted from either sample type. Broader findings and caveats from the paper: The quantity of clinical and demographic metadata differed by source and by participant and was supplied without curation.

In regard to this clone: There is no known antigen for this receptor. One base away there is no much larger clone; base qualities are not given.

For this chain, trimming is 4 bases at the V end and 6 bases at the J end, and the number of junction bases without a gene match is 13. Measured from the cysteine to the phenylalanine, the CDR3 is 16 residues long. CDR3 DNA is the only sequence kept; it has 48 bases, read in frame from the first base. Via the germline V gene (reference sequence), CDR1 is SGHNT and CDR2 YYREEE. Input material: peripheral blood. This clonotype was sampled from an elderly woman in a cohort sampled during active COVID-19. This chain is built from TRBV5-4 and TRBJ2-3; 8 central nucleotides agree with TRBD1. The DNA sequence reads TGTGCCAGCAGCCCCGGACAGGGAAGATCTCGGGATACGCAGTATTTT. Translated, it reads CASSPGQGRSRDTQYF.